These 26 T cell receptor beta chains came from one sample sequenced in a study of PD-1 blockade in classical Hodgkin lymphoma. Each patient experienced a relapse that followed autologous stem cell transplantation, and brentuximab vedotin exposure varied. Sequencing used immunoSEQ multiplex PCR; TCRdb keeps in-frame clones, though not all of them. The sample yields over 15,000 clones, around 84% seen once. This specimen was peripheral blood mononuclear cells (PBMCs), taken at baseline. The receptors here all came from a human donor with classical Hodgkin lymphoma.

The CDR3 sequence is CASSLGIIDTEAFF. DNA of the CDR3: TGTGCCAGCAGCTTAGGGATTATAGACACTGAAGCTTTCTTT. The V call is TRBV7-9, the J call TRBJ1-1, with D unclear. The V end lost 1 base, the J end lost 3 bases, and 9 bases lay between the germline ends. Germline assignment: CDR1 SEHNR and CDR2 FQNEAQ (reference sequence). The CDR3 has 14 amino acids.

V usage is TRBV9 and J usage is TRBJ2-3, with TRBD2 identical over 9 bases. Germline V gene lookup returns CDR1 SGDLS and CDR2 YYNGEE. The trim removed 3 bases at V and 6 bases at J, leaving 2 bases unmatched. The CDR3 is made up of 13 amino acids. CDR3 DNA sequence: TGTGCCAGCAGCGGCGGGGGGGCGGATACGCAGTATTTT. It specifies CASSGGGADTQYF.

V gene TRBV6-1 combines with J gene TRBJ1-5; 8 nucleotides match TRBD1. This CDR3 contains 13 residues. The ends lost 11 bases at V and 6 bases at J; junction bases unmatched: 9. Germline V lookup: CDR1 MNHNS, CDR2 SASEGT. The CDR3 protein is CAGGGRGLQPQHF. The CDR3 region has the DNA TGTGCCGGTGGAGGCAGGGGGCTTCAGCCCCAGCATTTT.

V and J are TRBV7-6 and TRBJ2-7, with a tentative D call TRBD1 (6 bases). CDR3 length equals 14 residues. V lost 2 bases to trimming and J lost 5 bases, with 13 bases between them. Germline V gene sequence: CDR1 SGHVS, CDR2 FNYEAQ. DNA for the CDR3: TGTGCCAGCAGCTTACGGGACACCGTCCACGAGCAGTACTTC. This sequence encodes CASSLRDTVHEQYF.

This clone was found once. J is TRBJ2-5 and V is TRBV28; D gene uncertain. The CDR3 consists of 14 residues. V lost 1 base and J lost 2, with 8 bases in between. CDR1 MDHEN and CDR2 SYDVKM come from the germline V gene. In DNA form, the CDR3 reads TGTGCCAGCAGTTTATCCCCGGAACAAGAGACCCAGTACTTC. It yields the protein CASSLSPEQETQYF.

The chain recombines TRBV6-6 with TRBJ2-1; D is tentatively TRBD1 or TRBD2 (6 bases each). CDR3 length: 15 residues. With 6 bases removed from V and 10 bases from J, the gap between germline ends came to 22 bases. From germline, CDR1 is MNHNY and CDR2 SVGAGI (reference sequence). CDR3 amino acids: CASSQGGLRLMEQFF. The DNA of the CDR3 is TGTGCCAGCAGCCAAGGGGGGCTTAGGCTCATGGAGCAGTTCTTC.

The V call is TRBV10-3, the J call TRBJ2-7; D call uncertain. This CDR3 has 12 residues. Trimming took off 0 bases at V and 7 bases at J, with 7 bases between the two ends. Germline CDR1 and CDR2: ENHRY and SYGVKD. The CDR3 DNA reads TGTGCCATCAGTGAGTCGTCTCGGGAGCAGTACTTC. This sequence encodes CAISESSREQYF.

The chain combines TRBV2 with TRBJ1-6; 9 nucleotides align to TRBD1. This CDR3 region has 15 residues. The germline V gene encodes CDR1 SNHLY and CDR2 FYNNEI. After removal of 6 bases from V and 6 bases from J, the junction contained 6 bases not matched to a gene. This chain's CDR3 is CASSATGGGNSPLHF. The CDR3 DNA is TGTGCCAGCAGCGCTACAGGGGGCGGTAATTCACCCCTCCACTTT. The variable domain in full, completed from reference TRBV2 and TRBJ1-6, reads EPEVTQTPSHQVTQMGQEVILRCVPISNHLYFYWYRQILGQKVEFLVSFYNNEISEKSEIFDDQFSVERPDGSNFTLKIRSTKLEDSAMYFCASSATGGGNSPLHFGNGTRLTVT.

The CDR3: CASRLQRNTEAFF. The CDR3 DNA follows: TGTGCCAGCAGATTACAGCGGAACACTGAAGCTTTCTTT. The chain links TRBV27 to TRBJ1-1, with D uncertain. V lost 6 bases and J 1 base, leaving 9 bases between the germline ends. CDR3 length: 13 residues. Germline V gives CDR1 MNHEY, CDR2 SMNVEV (reference sequence).

This clone showed up just a few times. This chain links TRBV5-1 with TRBJ1-2; perhaps TRBD1 as D (5 bases). The CDR3 loop spans 15 amino acids. CDR1 and CDR2 (germline): SGHRS, YFSETQ. Between the trimmed V and J ends, which lost 0 bases and 8 bases, there was a span of 17 bases. The CDR3 DNA reads as TGCGCCAGCAGCTTGGACTCCACAGGCATTTTGGGCTACACCTTC. This codes for CASSLDSTGILGYTF.

V usage is TRBV30 and J usage is TRBJ1-5; 9 nucleotides align to TRBD1. Germline V gene sequence: CDR1 GTSNPN, CDR2 SVGIG (reference sequence). J gave up 4 bases and V 1 base, and 2 bases lay outside the gene matches. CDR3 size: 14 residues. The CDR3 DNA is TGTGCCTGGAGTGAAGGACAGGGGAATCAGCCCCAGCATTTT. Protein: CAWSEGQGNQPQHF.

This sequence joins TRBV6-5 and TRBJ2-7; the D is unclear. Germline V gene lookup returns CDR1 MNHEY and CDR2 SVGAGI. With 0 bases removed from V and 2 bases from J, the gap between germline ends came to 11 bases. The CDR3 length is 15 residues. The CDR3 loop reads CASSYSGRFPYEQYF. The CDR3 bases are TGTGCCAGCAGTTACTCGGGCAGGTTCCCCTACGAGCAGTACTTC.

The chain couples TRBV6-5 to TRBJ1-3; possible D gene TRBD1, 5 bases. The germline V and J ends were trimmed by 7 bases and 4 bases, with 14 bases remaining between them. Germline V lookup: CDR1 MNHEY, CDR2 SVGAGI. CDR3 length equals 14 residues. The CDR3: CASMLRGLGNTIYF. CDR3 bases: TGTGCCAGCATGTTGAGGGGCCTGGGAAACACCATATATTTT.

This chain uses TRBV7-2 with TRBJ1-4; D is possibly TRBD1 (5 bases). This CDR3 region has 14 residues. CDR1 is SGHTA, CDR2 FQGNSA, per germline. V lost 6 bases and J 8 bases, leaving 16 bases between the germline ends. This CDR3 reads CASRPRGEGEKLFF. CDR3 in DNA: TGTGCCAGCAGACCGAGGGGTGAGGGGGAAAAACTGTTTTTT.

This clone was seen just once. The V call is TRBV27, the J call TRBJ1-6; D possibly corresponds to TRBD1 (5 bases). The V gene's germline CDR1 is MNHEY and CDR2 SMNVEV (reference sequence). Trimming pared 5 bases from V and 7 bases from J, leaving 15 bases between. CDR3 length equals 15 residues. The CDR3 nucleotides read TGTGCCAGCAGTCAGCAGGACGGGACGAATTCACCCCTCCACTTT. Translated, it gives CASSQQDGTNSPLHF.

V is TRBV4-3 and J is TRBJ1-5; no reliable D call. The V gene lost 0 bases and the J gene lost 3 bases, with 12 bases spanning the gap. Germline CDR1 and CDR2: LGHNA and YSLEER. The CDR3 is 16 amino acids. CDR3 sequence (DNA): TGCGCCAGCAGCCAAGAGTATAGGCAGATCAATCAGCCCCAGCATTTT. This translates into CASSQEYRQINQPQHF.

CDR3 DNA sequence: TGTGCCAGCAGTTACTCGACGGCGGCCTATGGCTACACCTTC. This translates into CASSYSTAAYGYTF. The V call is TRBV6-5, the J call TRBJ1-2; no clear D gene. CDR1 and CDR2 (germline): MNHEY, SVGAGI. V dropped 0 bases and J dropped 4 bases, with 9 bases sitting between them. The CDR3 has 14 residues.

The CDR3 DNA sequence: TGCGCCAGCAGCCTACTGGAAGGGGTGGGCTATGGCTACACCTTC. It specifies CASSLLEGVGYGYTF. The chain combines TRBV4-3 with TRBJ1-2; weak D call: TRBD1 (5 bases). CDR1 LGHNA and CDR2 YSLEER come from the germline V gene. The CDR3 consists of 15 residues. The V end was cut by 4 bases, the J end by 4 bases, with 16 bases between.

The chain couples TRBV6-1 to TRBJ1-2; 8 bases match TRBD1. The CDR3 runs 14 residues. V trimming: 4 bases; J trimming: 6 bases; junction bases outside the gene matches: 7. Germline CDR1 reads MNHNS; CDR2 reads SASEGT. The DNA for the CDR3 is TGTGCCAGCAGTGCTACCAGGGGGCAGAATGGCTACACCTTC. As protein: CASSATRGQNGYTF.

The chain is built from TRBV7-9 and TRBJ2-1; 12 nucleotides agree with TRBD2. Trimming at V came to 8 bases and at J to 12 bases, leaving 14 bases not matched to a gene. Germline V gene sequence: CDR1 SEHNR, CDR2 FQNEAQ (reference sequence). The CDR3 is made up of 15 amino acids. CDR3 loop: CASGRSLAGGLVQFF. CDR3 sequence (DNA): TGTGCCAGCGGACGATCCCTAGCGGGGGGGCTTGTGCAGTTCTTC.

Notes on this clone: Within the sample, other DNA sequences also encode this same CDR3. The DNA for the CDR3 is TGTGCCAGCAGCGGACAGCAGAATCAGCCCCAGCATTTT. It is translated as CASSGQQNQPQHF. The chain carries TRBV6-5 and TRBJ1-5; perhaps TRBD1 as D (6 bases). The CDR3 loop spans 13 amino acids. CDR1 MNHEY and CDR2 SVGAGI come from the germline V gene. V gave up 6 bases and J gave up 4 bases, with 10 bases separating them.

This sequence joins TRBV7-3 and TRBJ1-3; D gene unclear. V lost 4 bases and J lost 3, with 7 bases in between. The length of the CDR3 is 13 residues. The germline V gene encodes CDR1 SGHTA and CDR2 FQGTGA. The CDR3 DNA reads TGTGCCAGCAGCTCTGAGAATGGAAACACCATATATTTT. Protein: CASSSENGNTIYF.

The chain has TRBV11-2 and TRBJ1-6; possible D gene TRBD1, 5 bases. The length of the CDR3 is 18 residues. Trimming cost V 3 bases and J 7 bases, with 22 bases left between them. Germline CDR1 and CDR2: SGHAT and FQNNGV. CDR3 loop: CASSFPGAANLQNSPLHF. The CDR3 DNA reads TGTGCCAGCAGCTTTCCCGGGGCCGCAAATCTCCAAAATTCACCCCTCCACTTT.

The V call is TRBV13, the J call TRBJ2-1; 14 nucleotides match TRBD2. The CDR3 runs 18 residues. J gave up 3 bases and V 5 bases, and 9 bases lay outside the gene matches. Looked up from germline, CDR1 is PRHDT and CDR2 is FYEKMQ (reference sequence). CDR3 amino acids: CASSPGLAGGFLYNEQFF. Here the CDR3 DNA reads TGTGCCAGCAGCCCCGGACTAGCGGGGGGCTTTCTCTACAATGAGCAGTTCTTC.

This clone was found once. The chain uses TRBV28 and TRBJ1-3; 11 bases map to TRBD1. V lost 4 bases to trimming and J lost 4 bases; unmatched junction nucleotides: 12. Germline V lookup: CDR1 MDHEN, CDR2 SYDVKM. There are 18 residues in the CDR3. CDR3 nucleotides: TGTGCCAGCAGTTCCGGACAGGGGGCCCATCGAGGGGGAAACACCATATATTTT. This sequence encodes CASSSGQGAHRGGNTIYF.

The chain uses TRBV4-1 and TRBJ1-1, with TRBD1 matching over 9 bases. Germline loops: CDR1 MGHRA, CDR2 YSYEKL. The J segment lost 10 bases and the V segment lost 0 bases, leaving 9 bases of the junction unmatched. This CDR3 has 15 amino acids. The CDR3 nucleotides read TGCGCCAGCAGCCAAGATAGTGGGACAGGGAGGGGAGCTTTCTTT. Amino acids: CASSQDSGTGRGAFF.